This section outlines one TCR beta chain sequence together with its context. The same CDR3 is also encoded by other DNA sequences in this sample. The V gene's germline CDR1 is SEHNR and CDR2 FQNEAQ (reference sequence). The germline V and J ends were trimmed by 2 bases and 4 bases, with 9 bases remaining between them. CDR3 length: 13 amino acids. The naive CD8 subset, CD45RO-negative cells positively selected for CCR7, excluded terminally differentiated effector memory CD45RA+ cells. The entry originates in a study of shared clonotypes between healthy human individuals. The data were produced by immunoSEQ multiplex PCR, yet TCRdb's version contains in-frame clones alone and is incomplete. The sample includes about 2.1 million clones, approximately 92% of them seen just once.

The clonotype comes from a man younger than 35 in good health. Some clones in this sample may be carry-over from other donors' samples. What was sequenced was naive CD8+ T cells from PBMCs. The chain joins TRBV7-9 to TRBJ2-7, with a tentative D call TRBD1 (6 bases). This CDR3 is CASSLRDRYEQYF. The CDR3 DNA reads TGTGCCAGCAGCTTAAGAGACAGGTACGAGCAGTACTTC. The entire variable domain, with the rest obtained from reference TRBV7-9 and TRBJ2-7, is as follows: DTGVSQNPRHKITKRGQNVTFRCDPISEHNRLYWYRQTLGQGPEFLTYFQNEAQLEKSRLLSDRFSAERPKGSFSTLEIQRTEQGDSAMYLCASSLRDRYEQYFGPGTRLTVT.